Listed below are T cell receptor beta chains from one sample, sequenced in a study of T-cell reconstitution after alpha-beta-depleted transplantation in children. TCRdb re-analysed the PCR reads in MiXCR, keeping a single row per CDR3 protein. The sample lists more than 550,000 distinct CDR3 sequences, about 10% occurring once. The source was PBMCs from the stem cell graft donor, collected from the stem cell graft. These receptors all come from a human donor who donated a stem cell graft to a child with acute myeloid leukemia. Both conserved end residues are part of each CDR3.

J,V,CDR3
TRBJ1-2,TRBV28,CASSLRTGGLYGYTF
TRBJ2-1,TRBV15,CATSRSGTSGMGVYNEQFF
TRBJ2-7,TRBV15,CATSRVQARAYEQYF
TRBJ2-7,TRBV5-1,CASSFSSLNEQYF
TRBJ2-1,TRBV28,CASSIYLGLAGANEQFF
TRBJ2-7,TRBV11-1,CASSQSPGTSGRIYEQYF
TRBJ2-5,TRBV18,CASSERTSGQETQYF
TRBJ2-1,TRBV2,CASNPQGSYNEQFF
TRBJ1-3,TRBV7-2,CASSSDPGNTIYF
TRBJ2-5,TRBV10-3,CAISEGGGRETQYF
TRBJ2-1,TRBV6-2/TRBV6-3,CASSPLPSGRATEQFF
TRBJ2-5,TRBV20-1,CSARRLAGYTPETQYF
TRBJ2-1,TRBV20-1,CSARDVKGGNEQFF
TRBJ1-6,TRBV10-3,CAISEGTDYNSPLHF
TRBJ2-2,TRBV7-3,CASSLIGGPNTGELFF
TRBJ2-1,TRBV29-1,CSAAGTLQNVKQFF
TRBJ2-2,TRBV29-1,CSVTGLAGYTGELFF
TRBJ1-2,TRBV4-3,CASSQGGWSVNYGYTF
TRBJ2-2,TRBV21-1,CASSKEKGGSNTGELFF
TRBJ2-7,TRBV3-1,CASSRTSNYEQYF
TRBJ2-5,TRBV29-1,CSVDFGGAPDETQYF
TRBJ2-1,TRBV6-2/TRBV6-3,CASIPFGLPSEQFF
TRBJ2-2,TRBV7-7,CASSPRLAGVTTNTGELFF
TRBJ2-7,TRBV3-1,CASSQGPGGGRGEQYF